This TCR beta chain was observed in a study of blood T cell repertoires in COVID-19. Study in general: Sources were T cells, B-cell-depleted T cells, or PBMCs; the material itself was cDNA or gDNA.

Per the original data handling: Amplified reference gene primers provided the basis for estimating nucleated cell counts. Repertoires were generated with immunoSEQ multiplex PCR, while TCRdb's copy carries only in-frame clones and drops some. V and J calls plus clone size are reproduced from that table; the DNA served to infer D and trimming. Counted here are tens of thousands of clones, roughly 80% occurring once; the ten biggest clones make up 18%. Germline CDR1 is SNHLY and CDR2 is FYNNEI. The CDR3 spans 14 residues. The V and J ends lost 6 bases and 1 base respectively, with 12 bases between them.

The sample taken for sequencing was peripheral blood. The rearrangement joins TRBV2 to TRBJ1-1, with D maybe TRBD1 (6 bases). This receptor was obtained from a woman aged 60 to 75 with acute or convalescent COVID-19. For the CDR3, the DNA is TGTGCCAGCAGCCTACAGGGCGCGAACACTGAAGCTTTCTTT. Amino acid sequence: CASSLQGANTEAFF.